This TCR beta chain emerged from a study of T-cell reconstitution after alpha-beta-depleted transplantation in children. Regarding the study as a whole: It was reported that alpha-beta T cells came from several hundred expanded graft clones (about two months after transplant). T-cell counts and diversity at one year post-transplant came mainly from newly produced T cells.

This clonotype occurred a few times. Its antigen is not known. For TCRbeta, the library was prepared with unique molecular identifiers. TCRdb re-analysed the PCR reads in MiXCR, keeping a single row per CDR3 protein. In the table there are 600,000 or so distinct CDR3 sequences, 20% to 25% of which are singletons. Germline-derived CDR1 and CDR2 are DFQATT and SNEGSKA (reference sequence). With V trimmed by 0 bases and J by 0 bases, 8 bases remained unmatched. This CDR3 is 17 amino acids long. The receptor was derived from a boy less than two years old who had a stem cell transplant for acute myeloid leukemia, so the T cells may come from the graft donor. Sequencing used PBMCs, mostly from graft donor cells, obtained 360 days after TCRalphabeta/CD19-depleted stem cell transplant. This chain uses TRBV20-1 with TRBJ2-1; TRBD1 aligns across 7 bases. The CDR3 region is CSARDWERDSSYNEQFF. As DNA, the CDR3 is TGCAGTGCTAGAGATTGGGAACGGGACAGCTCCTACAATGAGCAGTTCTTC.